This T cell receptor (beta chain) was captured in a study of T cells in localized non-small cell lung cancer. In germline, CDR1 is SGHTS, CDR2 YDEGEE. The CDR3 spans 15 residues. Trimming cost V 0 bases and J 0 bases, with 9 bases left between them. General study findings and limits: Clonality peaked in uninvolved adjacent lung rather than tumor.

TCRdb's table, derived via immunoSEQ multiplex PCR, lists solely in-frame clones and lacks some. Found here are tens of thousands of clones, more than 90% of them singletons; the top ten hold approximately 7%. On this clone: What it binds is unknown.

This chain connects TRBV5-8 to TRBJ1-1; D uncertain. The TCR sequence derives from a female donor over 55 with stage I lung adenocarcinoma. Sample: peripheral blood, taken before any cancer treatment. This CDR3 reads CASSLVLSMNTEAFF. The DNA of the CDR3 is TGTGCCAGCAGCTTGGTTCTGTCCATGAACACTGAAGCTTTCTTT.